The present entry profiles one T cell receptor (beta chain) with its context. This sample stems from a study of Ad26.COV2.S vaccination and SARS-CoV-2 variants. The wider study: Intramuscularly, Ad26.COV2.S was given either once or twice, 56 days apart.

The treatment denotes: about 20 received Ad26.COV2.S at low or high dose, single or two shots; 5 received placebo; per-sample allocation not given. Each sample was drawn 63 days after the first injection (of vaccine or placebo). There are 19 residues in the CDR3. Assay used: immunoSEQ multiplex PCR; TCRdb lists only in-frame clones, some missing. This sample carries about 680,000 clones, 89% of them seen once, and the ten largest clones take around 1.4%. This sequence was found in a person aged 18-60 years who received the Ad26.COV2.S COVID-19 vaccine or a placebo. The chain uses TRBV21-1 and TRBJ2-3; TRBD2, as called in the table, went unchecked against the DNA. TRBV21-1 is a pseudogene. The source was peripheral blood, collected in a trial of Ad26.COV2.S vaccine versus placebo. DNA of the CDR3: TGTGCCAGCAGCAAAGCGCAACACGGACTAGCGGGACTAAAAGATACGCAGTATTTT. Translated, it gives CASSKAQHGLAGLKDTQYF.